The next 3 T cell receptor beta chains were all read from a single sample in a study of blood T cell repertoires in COVID-19. Profiling relied on immunoSEQ multiplex PCR, and the TCRdb table lists in-frame clones only, not all of them. Of 160,000 or so clones listed, 75% to 90% are singletons. The specimen sequenced was peripheral blood. These receptors were obtained from a woman in her seventies with acute or convalescent COVID-19.

The gene calls are TRBV28 and TRBJ1-4, with 7 bases aligning to TRBD1. CDR3 length: 15 amino acids. Germline V gene sequence: CDR1 MDHEN, CDR2 SYDVKM. The ends lost 5 bases at V and 3 bases at J; junction bases unmatched: 6. In DNA form, the CDR3 reads TGTGCCAGCAGTCTAGGGACAGCTGCTAATGAAAAACTGTTTTTT. Translation: CASSLGTAANEKLFF.

J is TRBJ2-1 and V is TRBV5-1; tentative D call: TRBD2 (6 bases). Trimming cost V 3 bases and J 7 bases, with 23 bases left between them. Germline CDR1 is SGHRS and CDR2 is YFSETQ. The length of the CDR3 is 17 residues. The CDR3 sequence: CASSWGWASSALNEQFF. The CDR3 region has the DNA TGCGCCAGCAGCTGGGGTTGGGCGTCTAGCGCCCTAAATGAGCAGTTCTTC.

This chain links TRBV9 with TRBJ1-1, with 11 positions matching TRBD1. Per germline, CDR1 SGDLS and CDR2 YYNGEE. With 4 bases clipped from V and 5 bases from J, the junction kept 7 bases outside the gene matches. The CDR3 extends over 15 amino acids. CDR3 nucleotide sequence: TGTGCCAGCAGCAGGAGGACAGGGGGCAAGACTGAAGCTTTCTTT. It translates to CASSRRTGGKTEAFF.